These 10 T cell receptor beta chains share one sample of origin, sequenced in a study of blood T cell repertoires in COVID-19. Clones were sequenced by immunoSEQ multiplex PCR, and TCRdb holds only the in-frame ones, with some missing. The repertoire consists of just over 200,000 clones, with under 90% occurring once and the leading ten covering over 4.5%. Sequenced: peripheral blood. The receptors shown here come from an elderly man with acute or convalescent COVID-19.

The chain combines TRBV19 with TRBJ1-1, with TRBD1 matching 9 bases. J was trimmed by 5 bases and V by 5 bases; bases with no gene match: 9. CDR1 is LNHDA, CDR2 SQIVND, per germline (reference sequence). This CDR3 contains 15 residues. DNA for the CDR3: TGTGCCAGTAGTGTTTACGGGACAGGGCATACTGAAGCTTTCTTT. Translating gives CASSVYGTGHTEAFF.

The V and J genes are TRBV11-3 and TRBJ1-2; TRBD1 aligns across 8 bases. Per the germline V gene, CDR1 is SGHNT and CDR2 is YENEEA. V lost 2 bases, J lost 2 bases, and 1 base stayed unmatched. The CDR3 has 14 amino acids. The CDR3 loop is CASSLRQGNYGYTF. DNA of the CDR3: TGTGCCAGCAGCTTAAGACAGGGGAACTATGGCTACACCTTC.

This clone was seen only once. The gene calls are TRBV11-1 and TRBJ2-7, with no clear D. Germline V CDR1 and CDR2: SGHAT, FQDESV (reference sequence). V was shortened by 1 base and J by 10 bases, with 14 bases between the two germline ends. This CDR3 contains 13 residues. CDR3 in amino acids: CASSLGGSQVQYF. CDR3 nucleotide sequence: TGTGCCAGCAGCTTAGGTGGCAGCCAGGTACAGTACTTC.

This clone has only a few counts. The chain joins TRBV2 to TRBJ2-2; 8 positions agree with TRBD1. From germline, CDR1 is SNHLY and CDR2 FYNNEI. Trimming removed 5 bases from V and 6 bases from J; junction bases left unmatched: 8. The CDR3 spans 15 residues. CDR3 bases: TGTGCCAGCAGTCTCAGGACAGGGAGCCCCGGGGAGCTGTTTTTT. It translates to CASSLRTGSPGELFF.

The rearrangement joins TRBV6-2 or TRBV6-3 to TRBJ1-5; D is uncertain. This CDR3 region has 14 residues. Germline V gene data show CDR1 as MNHEY and CDR2 as SVGEGT. The germline V and J ends were trimmed by 6 bases and 5 bases, with 14 bases remaining between them. The CDR3: CASSPGGSDQPQHF. The DNA of the CDR3 is TGTGCCAGCAGCCCCGGCGGGTCGGATCAGCCCCAGCATTTT.

The chain links TRBV5-1 to TRBJ2-7; no firm D call. Germline CDR1 is SGHRS and CDR2 is YFSETQ. This CDR3 comprises 14 residues. Deletions cut 2 bases from V and 0 bases from J, with 9 bases between. CDR3 region: CASSFNTFSYEQYF. The CDR3 DNA reads as TGCGCCAGCAGCTTCAACACCTTCTCCTACGAGCAGTACTTC.

This rearrangement joins TRBV6-2 or TRBV6-3 to TRBJ1-6; 10 nucleotides match TRBD1. V lost 5 bases to trimming and J lost 11 bases; unmatched junction nucleotides: 9. CDR1 is MNHEY and CDR2 is SVGEGT in the germline V gene. The CDR3 is 15 residues long. CDR3 in amino acids: CASSKYGTGATPLHF. CDR3 sequence (DNA): TGTGCCAGCAGTAAATACGGGACAGGGGCGACACCCCTCCACTTT.

This sequence joins TRBV7-9 and TRBJ2-1; perhaps TRBD2 as D (6 bases). The length of the CDR3 is 13 residues. Trimming left V 3 bases short and J 7 bases short, with 10 bases between. Per germline, CDR1 SEHNR and CDR2 FQNEAQ (reference sequence). CDR3 sequence (DNA): TGTGCCAGCAGCTTCGAAGGGAGGAATGAGCAGTTCTTC. This gives the protein CASSFEGRNEQFF.

This chain connects TRBV24-1 to TRBJ2-7, with 7 bases that match TRBD1. The CDR3 spans 15 residues. Germline trimming cut 3 bases from V and 4 bases from J; bases unmatched to any gene: 8. Germline CDR1 KGHDR, CDR2 SFDVKD. The CDR3 sequence: CATSDRGTGVYEQYF. CDR3 DNA: TGTGCCACCAGTGATAGAGGAACAGGGGTGTACGAGCAGTACTTC.

The chain joins TRBV3-1 (or the pseudogene TRBV3-2) to TRBJ2-7, with 8 bases that match TRBD2. The germline CDR1 and CDR2 sequences are LGHDT and YNNKEL (reference sequence). Trimming removed 0 bases from V and 3 bases from J; junction bases left unmatched: 13. The CDR3 is made up of 18 amino acids. CDR3 bases: TGTGCCAGCAGCCAAGAACGGACTAGCCCAACAACTCTCTACGAGCAGTACTTC. It specifies CASSQERTSPTTLYEQYF.